This TCR beta chain was sequenced during a study of CD8+CD57+ T cells in acquired aplastic anemia. About the study: DNA recovered from sorted CD4+ and CD8+ cells had a mean of approximately 3.5 ug.

Study-wide findings and caveats: It was found that more than 25 CD8+ CDR3 sequences were shared between patients and controls.

V shed 7 bases and J shed 6 bases, with 18 bases lying between them. The CDR3 has 14 amino acids. CDR1 and CDR2 (germline): ENHRY, SYGVKD. In regard to this clonotype: Its matching antigen is unknown.

Before being chosen for sequencing, patients had shown CD8+CD57+ cell expansion by flow cytometry. There was no therapy given to any patient before the blood sampling took place. TCR beta VDJ and CDR3 were profiled, and genomic DNA was the template. TCRdb called the reads again in MiXCR, with one record for every CDR3 protein. The repertoire holds under 200,000 distinct CDR3 sequences, with about half as singletons. The sequenced sample was sorted CD4+, CD8+, or CD8+CD57+ T cells (not recorded which) from PBMCs. The chain joins TRBV10-3 to TRBJ1-2; D is perhaps TRBD1 (5 bases). The TCR was taken from a human donor with aplastic anemia. Here the CDR3 DNA reads TGTGCCATCACCCCTCGCAGGGAAGAGGATGGCTACACCTTC. Protein: CAITPRREEDGYTF.